The next 21 T cell receptor beta chains were all read from a single sample in a study of identical twins. TCRdb reanalysed the 5' RACE reads using MiXCR and keeps one entry per CDR3 protein. This sample has 1,800,000 or so distinct CDR3 sequences, with under 35% found just once. The sample consisted of cord blood. All receptors come from a newborn girl in good health.

The V gene is TRBV7-2, the J gene TRBJ1-4; TRBD1 might be the D (5 bases). V shed 3 bases and J shed 5 bases, with 13 bases lying between them. The CDR3 spans 15 residues. Per germline, CDR1 SGHTA and CDR2 FQGNSA. The CDR3: CASSFDSSGNEKLFF. The CDR3 DNA sequence: TGTGCCAGCAGCTTCGACAGCTCCGGCAATGAAAAACTGTTTTTT.

This clonotype was seen a handful of times. The V and J genes are TRBV4-2 and TRBJ2-7; 9 positions agree with TRBD2. J lost 3 bases, V lost 3 bases, and 6 bases had no gene match. Germline V CDR1 and CDR2: LGHNA, YNFKEQ. This CDR3 is 15 amino acids long. For the CDR3, the DNA is TGTGCCAGCAGCCAGGGGACTAGCCCAGTCTACGAGCAGTACTTC. It yields the protein CASSQGTSPVYEQYF.

CDR3: CASSQDRSLNTEAFF. DNA for the CDR3: TGCGCCAGCAGCCAAGACAGGTCCCTGAACACTGAAGCTTTCTTT. This sequence joins TRBV4-1 and TRBJ1-1, with no clear D. Trimming took off 0 bases at V and 0 bases at J, with 8 bases between the two ends. Per the germline V gene, CDR1 is MGHRA and CDR2 is YSYEKL. This CDR3 contains 15 residues.

The genes are TRBV21-1 and TRBJ2-7; TRBD2 is the table's D call, not checked against the DNA. TRBV21-1 counts as a pseudogene. The CDR3 contains 16 residues. The CDR3 coding sequence is TGTGCCAGCAGCAAAGTTGGGCTAGCGGGATGCTACGAGCAGTACTTC. Amino acids: CASSKVGLAGCYEQYF.

The chain carries TRBV27 and TRBJ1-2, with TRBD1 matching over 7 bases. Germline loops: CDR1 MNHEY, CDR2 SMNVEV (reference sequence). CDR3 size: 17 residues. V shed 5 bases, J shed 2 bases, and the junction held 14 bases outside the gene matches. The CDR3 DNA is TGTGCCAGCAGTCCCTACATCGGACAGGTTTTGAACTATGGCTACACCTTC. Residues: CASSPYIGQVLNYGYTF.

The chain links TRBV4-2 to TRBJ2-1; 10 bases match TRBD2. This CDR3 region has 18 residues. V gave up 5 bases and J gave up 3 bases; unmatched junction bases: 13. Germline V lookup: CDR1 LGHNA, CDR2 YNFKEQ. In nucleotides, the CDR3 is TGTGCCAGCAGCTATGCTAATTCCGGGACTAGCGTCTACAATGAGCAGTTCTTC. Encoded protein: CASSYANSGTSVYNEQFF.

In regard to this clonotype: A read error may be the cause here, since a much bigger clone is one base away. The chain employs TRBV4-2 and TRBJ2-1; D ambiguous. Germline CDR1 and CDR2: LGHNA and YNFKEQ. The CDR3 loop spans 14 amino acids. CDR3 sequence: CASSQGGSVNKQFF. The CDR3 nucleotides read TGTGCCAGCAGCCAAGGCGGTAGTGTCAATAAGCAGTTCTTC.

Here the CDR3 DNA reads TGTGCCAGCAGTTTGACCCCTGAGCAAGGGGTATACAATGAGCAGTACTTC. Its translation: CASSLTPEQGVYNEQYF. The chain links TRBV27 to TRBJ2-5; D perhaps matches TRBD1 (5 bases). Germline CDR1 is MNHEY and CDR2 is SMNVEV (reference sequence). Trimming removed 3 bases from V and 11 bases from J, with 28 bases in between. The CDR3 has 17 amino acids.

The V gene is TRBV20-1, the J gene TRBJ2-7; 10 bases fit TRBD1. Germline V gives CDR1 DFQATT, CDR2 SNEGSKA (reference sequence). The CDR3 covers 16 residues. V lost 5 bases and J lost 5; bases outside the gene matches: 15. CDR3 in amino acids: CSALATDRGHLDEQYF. Here the CDR3 DNA reads TGCAGTGCTCTAGCAACCGACAGGGGGCACTTGGACGAGCAGTACTTC.

Of note for this clonotype: Sequence at one end of the junction differs from germline and may be a read error. The chain joins TRBV7-2 to TRBJ2-3; the D gene is possibly TRBD2 (6 bases). The length of the CDR3 is 14 residues. CDR1 is SGHTA, CDR2 FQGNSA, per germline. The CDR3, as DNA: TGTGTCAGCAGCTTAGTAAAGCGGGCAGATACGCAGTATTTT. Translating gives CVSSLVKRADTQYF.

The chain links TRBV20-1 to TRBJ1-5; no clear D. CDR1 and CDR2 from the germline V gene are DFQATT and SNEGSKA (reference sequence). V was clipped by 5 bases and J by 11 bases, with 22 bases between them. The CDR3 extends over 14 amino acids. In nucleotides, the CDR3 is TGCAGTGCTCAATCCAGGACGAAATTCCTCGCCCAGCATTTT. Residues: CSAQSRTKFLAQHF.

This chain joins TRBV12-3 or TRBV12-4 and TRBJ2-1; perhaps TRBD1 as D (6 bases). This CDR3 has 13 residues. Between the trimmed V and J ends, which lost 3 bases and 13 bases, there was a span of 16 bases. CDR3 nucleotide sequence: TGTGCCAGCAGTTTCCAACAGGGAGAGACCCAGTTCTTC. This translates into CASSFQQGETQFF.

This clonotype came up a few times. The chain carries TRBV29-1 and TRBJ2-7; TRBD1 agrees at 7 bases. There are 18 residues in the CDR3. Germline V gene sequence: CDR1 SQVTM, CDR2 ANQGSEA. Trimming at V came to 0 bases and at J to 0 bases, leaving 14 bases not matched to a gene. The CDR3 sequence: CSVEDRRARDSSSYEQYF. The CDR3 nucleotides are TGCAGCGTTGAAGATCGTCGCGCCCGGGACAGCAGCTCCTACGAGCAGTACTTC.

V gene TRBV2 combines with J gene TRBJ2-2; TRBD2 matches 8 bases. CDR1 and CDR2 from the germline V gene are SNHLY and FYNNEI. This CDR3 has 15 amino acids. V shed 6 bases and J 5 bases; nucleotides not matched to a gene: 8. CDR3 DNA: TGTGCCAGCAGGCAGGGACTAGGACGGACCGGGGAGCTGTTTTTT. Translating gives CASRQGLGRTGELFF.

This clonotype showed up just a few times. This chain joins TRBV7-2 and TRBJ2-7; the match to TRBD2 covers 10 bases. CDR3 length: 17 residues. Germline V CDR1 and CDR2: SGHTA, FQGNSA. Germline trimming cut 0 bases from V and 4 bases from J; bases unmatched to any gene: 9. The CDR3 bases are TGTGCCAGCAGCTTAGCCCCTGTAGCGGGGGGCGGGTACGAGCAGTACTTC. Its protein is CASSLAPVAGGGYEQYF.

The chain carries TRBV27 and TRBJ1-6; TRBD1 might be the D (6 bases). Germline CDR1 MNHEY, CDR2 SMNVEV (reference sequence). V dropped 7 bases and J dropped 4 bases, with 20 bases sitting between them. The CDR3 runs 17 residues. Here the CDR3 reads CASTFRTEPLYNSPLHF. CDR3 in DNA: TGTGCCAGCACCTTCCGGACAGAGCCCCTATATAATTCACCCCTCCACTTT.

The chain has TRBV7-8 and TRBJ1-2; 7 nucleotides align to TRBD1. J was trimmed by 0 bases and V by 5 bases; bases with no gene match: 9. CDR3 length: 16 residues. Per germline, CDR1 SGHVS and CDR2 FQNEAQ. CDR3 in amino acids: CASSAPYQGANYGYTF. CDR3 in DNA: TGTGCCAGCAGCGCCCCATACCAGGGGGCTAACTATGGCTACACCTTC.

The sample holds a few counts of this clonotype. The chain links TRBV5-1 to TRBJ2-7; no definite D call. V lost 6 bases to trimming and J lost 0 bases, with 10 bases between them. From germline, CDR1 is SGHRS and CDR2 YFSETQ. The CDR3 is 13 residues long. CDR3 bases: TGCGCCAGCAATAAAGCAAACTCCTACGAGCAGTACTTC. This codes for CASNKANSYEQYF.

On this clonotype itself: A read error may be the cause here, since a much bigger clone is one base away. The chain carries TRBV12-3 or TRBV12-4 and TRBJ2-1, with a possible D match to TRBD2 (5 bases). The CDR3 totals 14 residues. The CDR3 loop reads CASRNELAYDEQFF. In DNA, the CDR3 is TGTGCCAGTAGGAACGAGCTAGCCTACGATGAGCAGTTCTTC.

The sample holds many counts of this clonotype. This chain links TRBV12-3 or TRBV12-4 with TRBJ2-7; D uncertain. The length of the CDR3 is 15 residues. Trimming cost V 6 bases and J 0 bases, with 15 bases left between them. DNA of the CDR3: TGTGCCAGCAGCCCCGGAACCACCTTCTCCTACGAGCAGTACTTC. Residues: CASSPGTTFSYEQYF.

This chain joins TRBV11-2 and TRBJ2-5; TRBD2 might be the D (7 bases). The germline V and J ends were trimmed by 5 bases and 5 bases, with 18 bases remaining between them. CDR1 and CDR2 (germline): SGHAT, FQNNGV. This CDR3 comprises 15 residues. CDR3 coding DNA: TGTGCCAGCAGCCCCATCGGGGGGCGGGAGGAGACCCAGTACTTC. Translating it yields CASSPIGGREETQYF.